The 29 T cell receptor beta chains below come from one sample, sequenced in a study of T cell repertoires in cytomegalovirus infection. Via MiXCR, TCRdb re-called the reads, giving one row per CDR3 protein. In the table there are some 450,000 distinct CDR3 sequences, roughly 30% of which are singletons. Sequencing input: PBMCs. The receptors derive from a human donor in good health (CMV status not recorded). Some clones in this sample may be carry-over from other donors' samples.

At least ten counts were recorded for this clonotype. The chain couples TRBV7-8 to TRBJ1-1; D is undetermined. Germline assignment: CDR1 SGHVS and CDR2 FQNEAQ. Trimming shortened V by 0 bases and J by 1 base, and 6 bases separated the two germline ends. The CDR3 is 14 residues long. The CDR3: CASSLAWANTEAFF. Written as DNA, the CDR3 is TGTGCCAGCAGCTTAGCTTGGGCGAACACTGAAGCTTTCTTT. The entire variable domain, with the rest obtained from reference TRBV7-8 and TRBJ1-1, is as follows: GAGVSQSPRYKVAKRGQDVALRCDPISGHVSLFWYQQALGQGPEFLTYFQNEAQLDKSGLPSDRFFAERPEGSVSTLKIQRTQQEDSAVYLCASSLAWANTEAFFGQGTRLTVV.

The chain links TRBV6-8 to TRBJ2-6, with D possibly matching TRBD2 (6 bases). V was clipped by 6 bases and J by 4 bases, with 16 bases between them. The CDR3 loop spans 16 amino acids. Germline CDR1 MNHGY, CDR2 SAAAGT. Here the CDR3 DNA reads TGTGCCAGCAGCGCTCCGGGACTGGGGGGGGCCAACGTCCTGACTTTC. This sequence encodes CASSAPGLGGANVLTF.

This clonotype was seen a few times. The V and J genes are TRBV20-1 and TRBJ2-2; no clear D gene. The CDR3 runs to 11 residues. The V end lost 1 base, the J end lost 4 bases, and 1 base lay between the germline ends. Germline V gene data show CDR1 as DFQATT and CDR2 as SNEGSKA (reference sequence). CDR3 coding DNA: TGCAGTGCTAGAGTCACCGGGGAGCTGTTTTTT. It translates to CSARVTGELFF.

This clonotype was seen only a few times. The V gene is TRBV7-2, the J gene TRBJ2-3; D is unresolved. The CDR3 has 14 residues. CDR1 is SGHTA, CDR2 FQGNSA, per germline. V lost 4 bases and J 0 bases, leaving 8 bases between the germline ends. The CDR3 sequence: CASSSQGSTDTQYF. CDR3 nucleotide sequence: TGTGCCAGCAGCTCTCAAGGTAGCACAGATACGCAGTATTTT. The entire variable domain, with the rest obtained from reference TRBV7-2 and TRBJ2-3, is as follows: GAGVSQSPSNKVTEKGKDVELRCDPISGHTALYWYRQSLGQGLEFLIYFQGNSAPDKSGLPSDRFSAERTGGSVSTLTIQRTQQEDSAVYLCASSSQGSTDTQYFGPGTRLTVL.

There are a few counts of this clonotype. The chain combines TRBV11-2 with TRBJ2-5; 14 bases map to TRBD2. With 2 bases clipped from V and 5 bases from J, the junction kept 13 bases outside the gene matches. This CDR3 region has 19 residues. The V gene's germline CDR1 is SGHAT and CDR2 FQNNGV. The DNA for the CDR3 is TGTGCCAGCAGCTTATTGGGACTAGCGGGGGACAATACGTGGGAGACCCAGTACTTC. It yields the protein CASSLLGLAGDNTWETQYF.

The chain employs TRBV7-6 and TRBJ1-6; 7 bases match TRBD1. Germline loops: CDR1 SGHVS, CDR2 FNYEAQ. The CDR3 totals 17 residues. V shed 1 base, J shed 7 bases, and the junction held 10 bases outside the gene matches. The CDR3 DNA reads as TGTGCCAGCAGCTTAGGCGTCAAGACAGGGATCAATTCACCCCTCCACTTT. It specifies CASSLGVKTGINSPLHF. The complete variable domain, with remaining parts taken from reference TRBV7-6 and TRBJ1-6, reads GAGVSQSPRYKVTKRGQDVALRCDPISGHVSLYWYRQALGQGPEFLTYFNYEAQQDKSGLPNDRFSAERPEGSISTLTIQRTEQRDSAMYRCASSLGVKTGINSPLHFGNGTRLTVT.

This clonotype was seen a handful of times. The rearrangement joins TRBV5-8 to TRBJ2-7; 7 bases are a match to TRBD2. The CDR3 length is 14 residues. Germline lookup yields CDR1 SGHTS and CDR2 YDEGEE. V was pared by 3 bases and J by 4 bases, with 7 bases of the junction left unmatched. Here the CDR3 DNA reads TGTGCCAGCAGCTCGGGGAGGGGTGCGTACGAGCAGTACTTC. It codes for CASSSGRGAYEQYF.

V and J are TRBV12-3 or TRBV12-4 and TRBJ2-7; D might be TRBD1 (5 bases). Trimming took off 6 bases at V and 5 bases at J, with 17 bases between the two ends. This CDR3 is built from 14 residues. DNA of the CDR3: TGTGCCAGCAGCCGTGACAGCCCTACCGACGAGCAGTACTTC. Translated, it gives CASSRDSPTDEQYF.

A word on this clonotype: With a much larger clone just one base away, this may be a read error. CDR3 amino acids: CASGQNRGDEKLFF. The CDR3 bases are TGTGCCAGCGGCCAGAACAGGGGGGATGAAAAACTGTTTTTT. The V gene is TRBV7-2, the J gene TRBJ1-4, with 8 bases identical to TRBD1. The CDR3 is made up of 14 amino acids. With 8 bases clipped from V and 6 bases from J, the junction kept 8 bases outside the gene matches. Germline assignment: CDR1 SGHTA and CDR2 FQGNSA.

CDR3 bases: TGTGCTAGTGGTTTGGTAGCAAGTAATGAGCAGTTCTTC. It codes for CASGLVASNEQFF. The chain couples TRBV12-5 to TRBJ2-1; D not certain. With 0 bases removed from V and 7 bases from J, the gap between germline ends came to 7 bases. The CDR3 runs 13 residues. The V gene's germline CDR1 is LGHNT and CDR2 FRNRAP.

This clonotype has only a few counts. The chain carries TRBV28 and TRBJ1-5; D unresolved. CDR3 length equals 12 residues. Trimming took 6 bases from V and 3 from J, leaving 6 bases between them. Germline-derived CDR1 and CDR2 are MDHEN and SYDVKM. The CDR3 here is CASRGANQPQHF. The CDR3 region has the DNA TGTGCCAGCAGGGGCGCCAATCAGCCCCAGCATTTT.

Of note for this clonotype: A read error is possible here, since a much larger clone lies one base away. The CDR3 end shows no conserved phenylalanine or tryptophan, and so a read error is likely. The rearrangement uses TRBV7-9 and TRBJ2-5, with D perhaps matching TRBD2 (6 bases). The CDR3 extends over 14 amino acids. Germline V gives CDR1 SEHNR, CDR2 FQNEAQ (reference sequence). V gave up 6 bases and J gave up 2 bases, with 13 bases separating them. The CDR3 region is CASRGGGMQETQYS. In DNA, the CDR3 is TGTGCCAGCAGGGGCGGAGGGATGCAAGAGACCCAGTACTCC.

This clonotype was observed a handful of times. The chain recombines TRBV6-5 with TRBJ1-1, with a tentative D call TRBD1 (5 bases). Trimming took 6 bases from V and 5 from J, leaving 22 bases between them. CDR1 MNHEY and CDR2 SVGAGI come from the germline V gene. The CDR3 is 16 residues long. This CDR3 is CASSRVRVRKWTEAFF. CDR3 DNA sequence: TGTGCCAGCAGCCGAGTCAGGGTTCGGAAGTGGACTGAAGCTTTCTTT.

This clonotype turned up a few times. The rearrangement links TRBV10-3 to TRBJ2-5; 7 bases match TRBD1. The germline V gene encodes CDR1 ENHRY and CDR2 SYGVKD. This CDR3 spans 14 amino acids. The ends lost 3 bases at V and 7 bases at J; junction bases unmatched: 8. CDR3 amino acids: CAISETDRAGTQYF. CDR3 coding DNA: TGTGCCATCAGTGAAACCGACAGGGCGGGGACCCAGTACTTC.

In its sample, this clonotype was seen many times. V usage is TRBV7-2 and J usage is TRBJ1-1; 9 bases line up with TRBD1. The V and J ends lost 1 base and 4 bases, in that order; junction bases with no gene match: 7. CDR3 size: 16 residues. Per the germline V gene, CDR1 is SGHTA and CDR2 is FQGNSA. The DNA of the CDR3 is TGTGCCAGCAGCTTAGAACGACAGGGGGTGGGCACTGAAGCTTTCTTT. Residues: CASSLERQGVGTEAFF.

This clonotype was counted between two and nine times. In DNA form, the CDR3 reads TGTGCCAGCAGTTTAGCAGGGATCTATGGCTACACCTTC. Its protein is CASSLAGIYGYTF. The chain employs TRBV12-3 or TRBV12-4 and TRBJ1-2; D not resolved. The V end was cut by 0 bases, the J end by 4 bases, with 6 bases between. CDR3 length equals 13 residues.

This clonotype has a handful of counts. The chain employs TRBV7-9 and TRBJ1-1; 9 bases are a match to TRBD1. V was clipped by 5 bases and J by 10 bases; unmatched bases: 5. Germline V gene sequence: CDR1 SEHNR, CDR2 FQNEAQ (reference sequence). The CDR3 contains 12 residues. The CDR3 protein is CASSHRGQGAFF. The CDR3 bases are TGTGCCAGCAGCCACAGGGGGCAGGGAGCTTTCTTT. The full variable domain, rest sourced from reference TRBV7-9 and TRBJ1-1, is DTGVSQNPRHKITKRGQNVTFRCDPISEHNRLYWYRQTLGQGPEFLTYFQNEAQLEKSRLLSDRFSAERPKGSFSTLEIQRTEQGDSAMYLCASSHRGQGAFFGQGTRLTVV.

The V call is TRBV11-2, the J call TRBJ1-4; 9 nucleotides agree with TRBD1. Per the germline V gene, CDR1 is SGHAT and CDR2 is FQNNGV. Trimming at V came to 5 bases and at J to 8 bases, leaving 12 bases not matched to a gene. This CDR3 is 16 amino acids long. CDR3 sequence (DNA): TGTGCCAGCAGCAACAGCTACAGGGGGCGCCGAGAAAAACTGTTTTTT. Its translation: CASSNSYRGRREKLFF.

This clonotype came up many times. The CDR3 loop is CASSLTGEGTEAFF. The DNA for the CDR3 is TGTGCCAGCAGCCTGACAGGGGAAGGCACTGAAGCTTTCTTT. The rearrangement links TRBV7-6 to TRBJ1-1, with 8 bases fitting TRBD1. The CDR3 loop spans 14 amino acids. V shed 5 bases, J shed 4 bases, and the junction held 6 bases outside the gene matches. Germline CDR1 SGHVS, CDR2 FNYEAQ.

The chain couples TRBV20-1 to TRBJ1-5; tentatively, D is TRBD1 (5 bases). V shed 6 bases and J shed 6 bases, with 15 bases lying between them. Germline-derived CDR1 and CDR2 are DFQATT and SNEGSKA (reference sequence). This CDR3 is built from 13 residues. The CDR3: CSANQGVGQPQHF. In DNA, the CDR3 is TGCAGTGCGAATCAGGGAGTTGGTCAGCCCCAGCATTTT.

The chain employs TRBV6-1 and TRBJ2-7; tentatively, D is TRBD2 (6 bases). The V and J ends lost 10 bases and 0 bases respectively, with 10 bases between them. Germline V gene data show CDR1 as MNHNS and CDR2 as SASEGT. The CDR3 runs 12 residues. CDR3 sequence reads: CATRRDSYEQYF. The CDR3 DNA reads as TGTGCCACCCGGCGGGACTCCTACGAGCAGTACTTC.

The table lists this clonotype with many counts. The rearrangement joins TRBV19 to TRBJ1-5; D possibly corresponds to TRBD1 (6 bases). CDR3 length equals 13 residues. Per germline, CDR1 LNHDA and CDR2 SQIVND (reference sequence). The germline V and J ends were trimmed by 9 bases and 4 bases, with 13 bases remaining between them. CDR3 bases: TGTGCCAGCAGCCGTCAGGGGAATCAGCCCCAGCATTTT. This sequence encodes CASSRQGNQPQHF.

V usage is TRBV30 and J usage is TRBJ2-5, with 11 bases aligning to TRBD2. Per the germline V gene, CDR1 is GTSNPN and CDR2 is SVGIG (reference sequence). J gave up 4 bases and V 3 bases, and 7 bases lay outside the gene matches. The CDR3 runs 15 residues. CDR3 sequence: CAWSALAGGLETQYF. In DNA, the CDR3 is TGTGCCTGGAGCGCTCTAGCGGGGGGACTAGAGACCCAGTACTTC.

This clonotype was observed many times. V and J are TRBV7-2 and TRBJ1-1; D is unclear. Per germline, CDR1 SGHTA and CDR2 FQGNSA. With 1 base removed from V and 4 bases from J, the gap between germline ends came to 16 bases. The CDR3 sequence is 16 residues long. The CDR3 DNA sequence: TGTGCCAGCAGCTTAGGGCCGAGGTATCGGGGCACTGAAGCTTTCTTT. This codes for CASSLGPRYRGTEAFF.

This clonotype was counted between two and nine times. The gene calls are TRBV6-2 or TRBV6-3 and TRBJ2-7, with unresolved D. Germline CDR1 reads MNHEY; CDR2 reads SVGEGT. With 7 bases removed from V and 6 bases from J, the gap between germline ends came to 19 bases. CDR3 length: 14 residues. For the CDR3, the DNA is TGTGCCAGCATCAATAATCTGATACGTGGCGAGCAGTACTTC. This encodes CASINNLIRGEQYF.

This clonotype appeared many times. The chain couples TRBV11-2 to TRBJ1-1, with 10 bases matching TRBD1. With 5 bases clipped from V and 11 bases from J, the junction kept 11 bases outside the gene matches. CDR3 length equals 14 residues. Germline V gene sequence: CDR1 SGHAT, CDR2 FQNNGV. In nucleotides, the CDR3 is TGTGCCAGCAGCAAAGATCCCGGGACAGGGGACGCTTTCTTT. As protein: CASSKDPGTGDAFF.

As to this clonotype: A read error may account for a junction end that differs from germline. This chain links TRBV12-3 or TRBV12-4 with TRBJ2-1; a possible D gene is TRBD1 (7 bases). The CDR3 loop spans 12 amino acids. CDR3 in amino acids: CASSSGGTEHFF. CDR3 DNA sequence: TGTGCCAGCAGTTCAGGGGGGACAGAGCATTTCTTC.

The chain employs TRBV6-2 or TRBV6-3 and TRBJ2-4; 11 positions match TRBD2. Trimming took 8 bases from V and 3 from J; bases not matched to a gene: 6. The CDR3 is made up of 15 amino acids. Germline CDR1 reads MNHEY; CDR2 reads SVGEGT. CDR3 protein: CASVPGTSGKNIQYF. CDR3 coding DNA: TGTGCCAGCGTACCCGGGACTAGCGGCAAAAACATTCAGTACTTC.

Ten or more counts support this clonotype. CDR3 DNA sequence: TGTGCCAGCAGTCCCCCGGGACTACCCCGGGAGCAGTACTTC. Residues: CASSPPGLPREQYF. This chain connects TRBV6-1 to TRBJ2-7; 7 nucleotides align to TRBD2. CDR1 is MNHNS, CDR2 SASEGT, per germline. V lost 5 bases, J lost 7 bases, and 11 bases stayed unmatched. The CDR3 is made up of 14 amino acids.